These T cell receptor beta chains were read from a single sample in a study of cytomegalovirus exposure and HLA in healthy donors. Sequenced by immunoSEQ multiplex PCR; TCRdb stores in-frame clones only, minus some. The sample lists approximately 100,000 clones; 60% to 85% were seen once. The sequenced sample was PBMCs. Receptors were obtained from a female donor in good health and CMV-seropositive. Both conserved end residues are part of each CDR3. A D gene is named only where the DNA matches it firmly. Some rows mark clone size as missing; the rest say once, few, many or name a class of expanded clone.

J gene: TRBJ2-5
D gene: TRBD2
V gene: TRBV9
clone size: .
CDR3 protein: CASSRAAGGQETQYF
CDR3 DNA: TGTGCCAGCAGTCGCGCAGCGGGAGGGCAAGAGACCCAGTACTTC

J gene: TRBJ2-3
D gene: TRBD2
V gene: TRBV19
clone size: .
CDR3 protein: CATNRLAGGADTQYF
CDR3 DNA: TGTGCCACCAACAGACTAGCGGGAGGGGCAGATACGCAGTATTTT

J gene: TRBJ2-7
D gene: TRBD2
V gene: TRBV7-9
clone size: .
CDR3 protein: CASSFASGGASVRYEQYF
CDR3 DNA: TGTGCCAGCAGCTTCGCTAGCGGGGGGGCCTCGGTAAGATACGAGCAGTACTTC

J gene: TRBJ2-6
D gene: TRBD1
V gene: TRBV30
clone size: .
CDR3 protein: CASGGAGANVLTF
CDR3 DNA: TGTGCCTCAGGGGGCGCTGGGGCCAACGTCCTGACTTTC

J gene: TRBJ2-1
D gene: TRBD2
V gene: TRBV9
clone size: .
CDR3 protein: CASSPRPQSGGRDEQFF
CDR3 DNA: TGTGCCAGCAGCCCCAGGCCCCAAAGCGGGGGGCGGGATGAGCAGTTCTTC

J gene: TRBJ1-4
D gene: .
V gene: TRBV5-4
clone size: .
CDR3 protein: CASSLGPGSGGEKLFF
CDR3 DNA: TGTGCCAGCAGCTTAGGTCCGGGCTCCGGGGGTGAAAAACTGTTTTTT

J gene: TRBJ2-3
D gene: TRBD2
V gene: TRBV11-1
clone size: .
CDR3 protein: CASSLGGRGGRGDTQYF
CDR3 DNA: TGTGCCAGCAGCTTAGGAGGGCGGGGGGGCCGCGGGGATACGCAGTATTTT

J gene: TRBJ1-2
D gene: .
V gene: TRBV28
clone size: .
CDR3 protein: CASFPSPTRSDYTF
CDR3 DNA: TGTGCCAGCTTTCCATCCCCGACACGCTCCGACTACACCTTC

J gene: TRBJ2-5
D gene: TRBD1
V gene: TRBV6-1
clone size: .
CDR3 protein: CASSASTGGAETQYF
CDR3 DNA: TGTGCCAGCAGTGCGTCGACAGGGGGCGCTGAGACCCAGTACTTC

J gene: TRBJ1-4
D gene: TRBD1
V gene: TRBV27
clone size: .
CDR3 protein: CASSPPGQGNEKLFF
CDR3 DNA: TGTGCCAGCAGTCCCCCGGGACAGGGTAATGAAAAACTGTTTTTT

J gene: TRBJ2-1
D gene: TRBD2
V gene: TRBV5-1
clone size: .
CDR3 protein: CASSPLTSAIGNEQFF
CDR3 DNA: TGCGCCAGCAGCCCCTTGACTAGCGCGATCGGCAATGAGCAGTTCTTC

J gene: TRBJ2-5
D gene: .
V gene: TRBV19
clone size: .
CDR3 protein: CASRQAPGEVETQYF
CDR3 DNA: TGTGCCAGTAGGCAGGCACCCGGGGAGGTGGAGACCCAGTACTTC

J gene: TRBJ2-5
D gene: TRBD1
V gene: TRBV12-5
clone size: .
CDR3 protein: CASGTERGTVGETQYF
CDR3 DNA: TGTGCTAGTGGGACGGAGAGAGGGACAGTGGGGGAGACCCAGTACTTC

J gene: TRBJ1-2
D gene: .
V gene: TRBV19
clone size: few
CDR3 protein: CASSIDRGGIYGYTF
CDR3 DNA: TGTGCCAGTAGTATAGATCGGGGAGGCATTTATGGCTACACCTTC